Listed here are 8 T cell receptor beta chains from one sample, sequenced in a study of identical twins (dated by TCRdb to 2015 to 2016). Library preparation was by 5' RACE. Sequencing was carried out with an Illumina HiSeq 2000. TCRdb reprocessed the public reads (quality trimming at Q25 with fastp, clone calling with MiXCR) and kept in-frame beta chains. Here each entry gathers all rows of one CDR3 protein and keeps the most common genes and DNA. This sample comprises 450,000 or so distinct CDR3 sequences, about 18% of them detected only once. The leading ten clones occupy roughly 12% of the sample. The sample taken for sequencing was naive T cells sorted from blood. The sample's cell subset or site label is to be understood as: cells isolated with a human naive T-cell isolation kit. These TCRs come from a man between 50 and 59 years old in good health.

The chain couples TRBV7-3 to TRBJ2-2, with 7 bases lining up with TRBD2. Germline loops: CDR1 SGHTA, CDR2 FQGTGA. The length of the CDR3 is 16 residues. Trimming took 1 base from V and 0 from J; bases not matched to a gene: 2. The chain's CDR3 is CASSLNAGANTGELFF. CDR3 DNA: TGTGCCAGCAGCTTAAATGCGGGAGCGAACACCGGGGAGCTGTTTTTT.

This chain links TRBV7-6 with TRBJ2-2, with 9 bases fitting TRBD2. CDR1 and CDR2 (germline): SGHVS, FNYEAQ. The CDR3 is made up of 17 amino acids. V dropped 5 bases and J dropped 4; count of bases not matched to a gene: 11. The CDR3 sequence: CASSAAWRGGRTGELFF. In DNA form, the CDR3 reads TGTGCCAGCAGCGCAGCGTGGCGGGGGGGCCGCACCGGGGAGCTGTTTTTT.

The sample holds many counts of this clonotype. This chain connects TRBV14 to TRBJ2-7; possible D gene TRBD1, 5 bases. There are 15 residues in the CDR3. The V gene's germline CDR1 is SGHDN and CDR2 FVKESK. Trimming left V 4 bases short and J 6 bases short, with 19 bases between. The CDR3 DNA follows: TGTGCCAGCAGCCTGGACACCTGGATGTCGTTCGAGCAGTACTTC. It specifies CASSLDTWMSFEQYF.

In the case of this clonotype: This may stem from a read error, because a much larger clone lies one nucleotide away. Written as DNA, the CDR3 is TGTGCCAGCAGTTACGGGGACGAGCAGTACTTC. Protein sequence: CASSYGDEQYF. The rearrangement links TRBV12-3 or TRBV12-4 to TRBJ2-7; a possible D gene is TRBD2 (5 bases). CDR3 length: 11 amino acids. V was pared by 4 bases and J by 5 bases, with 6 bases between.

This clonotype was detected a few times. The CDR3 nucleotides are TGTGCCAGCAGCCCAGGGGGACACAACTACAATGAGCAGTTCTTC. As protein: CASSPGGHNYNEQFF. The chain links TRBV12-3 or TRBV12-4 to TRBJ2-1, with 7 bases that match TRBD1. The CDR3 is made up of 15 amino acids. The V segment lost 6 bases and the J segment 3 bases; nucleotides outside the gene matches: 8.

In this sample, this clonotype turned up a few times. This chain uses TRBV5-1 with TRBJ2-5; the D gene is possibly TRBD1 (5 bases). This CDR3 region has 15 residues. The germline V and J ends were trimmed by 1 base and 1 base, with 11 bases remaining between them. Germline V gene data show CDR1 as SGHRS and CDR2 as YFSETQ. In nucleotides, the CDR3 is TGCGCCAGCAGCTTGAGCAGGGCTACCCAAGAGACCCAGTACTTC. Its protein is CASSLSRATQETQYF. Full variable domain (outside the CDR3, taken from reference TRBV5-1 and TRBJ2-5): KAGVTQTPRYLIKTRGQQVTLSCSPISGHRSVSWYQQTPGQGLQFLFEYFSETQRNKGNFPGRFSGRQFSNSRSEMNVSTLELGDSALYLCASSLSRATQETQYFGPGTRLLVL.

This clonotype turned up a few times. The junction departs from the called germline gene at one end, perhaps through a read error. This chain connects TRBV5-1 to TRBJ2-7; tentatively, D is TRBD1 (5 bases). From germline, CDR1 is SGHRS and CDR2 YFSETQ. This CDR3 has 17 amino acids. The CDR3: CASSSSPGRARSYDQYF. DNA for the CDR3: TGCGCCAGCAGTTCGTCCCCGGGCAGGGCCCGATCCTACGATCAGTACTTC.

This clonotype was observed many times. The genes are TRBV29-1 and TRBJ2-1; 14 nucleotides agree with TRBD2. From germline, CDR1 is SQVTM and CDR2 ANQGSEA. The CDR3 runs 18 residues. After removal of 1 base from V and 4 bases from J, the junction contained 9 bases not matched to a gene. Here the CDR3 reads CSVEGTSGRLLNYNEQFF. CDR3 nucleotide sequence: TGCAGCGTTGAAGGGACTAGCGGGAGGCTACTCAATTACAATGAGCAGTTCTTC.